This T cell receptor (beta chain) was identified in a study of shared T cell receptors in the human thymus. The CDR3 runs 16 residues. Looked up from germline, CDR1 is LNHDA and CDR2 is SQIVND (reference sequence). V was clipped by 5 bases and J by 4 bases; unmatched bases: 7. TCRdb keeps only in-frame clones here, not all; method: immunoSEQ multiplex PCR. The sample consists of approximately 580,000 clones, roughly 74% of them appearing once. These data are also associated with another study on human thymus T cells. This second report adds: Thymus tissue for the work was resected from patients undergoing corrective heart surgery.

Sequencing used thymocytes. This chain connects TRBV19 to TRBJ2-3; 12 bases align to TRBD1. This clonotype was sampled from a boy under three years old with a congenital heart defect. The CDR3 nucleotides read TGTGCCAGTAGTTCCGGGACAGGGGGCCTCGCAGATACGCAGTATTTT. This gives the protein CASSSGTGGLADTQYF.